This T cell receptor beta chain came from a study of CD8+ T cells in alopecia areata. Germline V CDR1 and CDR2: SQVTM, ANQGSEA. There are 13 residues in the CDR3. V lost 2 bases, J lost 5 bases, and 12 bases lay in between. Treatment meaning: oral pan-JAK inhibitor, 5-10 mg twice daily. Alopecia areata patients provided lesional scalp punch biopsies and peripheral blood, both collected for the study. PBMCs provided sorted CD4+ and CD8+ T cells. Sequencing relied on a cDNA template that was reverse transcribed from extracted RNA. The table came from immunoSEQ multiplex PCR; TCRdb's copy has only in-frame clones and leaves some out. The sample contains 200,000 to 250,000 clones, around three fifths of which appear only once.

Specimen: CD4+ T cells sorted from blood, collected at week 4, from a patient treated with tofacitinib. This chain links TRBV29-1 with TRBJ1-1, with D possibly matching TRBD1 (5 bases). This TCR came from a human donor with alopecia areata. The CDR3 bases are TGCAGCGTTGAAAGGGGAGTGGGTACTGAAGCTTTCTTT. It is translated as CSVERGVGTEAFF.